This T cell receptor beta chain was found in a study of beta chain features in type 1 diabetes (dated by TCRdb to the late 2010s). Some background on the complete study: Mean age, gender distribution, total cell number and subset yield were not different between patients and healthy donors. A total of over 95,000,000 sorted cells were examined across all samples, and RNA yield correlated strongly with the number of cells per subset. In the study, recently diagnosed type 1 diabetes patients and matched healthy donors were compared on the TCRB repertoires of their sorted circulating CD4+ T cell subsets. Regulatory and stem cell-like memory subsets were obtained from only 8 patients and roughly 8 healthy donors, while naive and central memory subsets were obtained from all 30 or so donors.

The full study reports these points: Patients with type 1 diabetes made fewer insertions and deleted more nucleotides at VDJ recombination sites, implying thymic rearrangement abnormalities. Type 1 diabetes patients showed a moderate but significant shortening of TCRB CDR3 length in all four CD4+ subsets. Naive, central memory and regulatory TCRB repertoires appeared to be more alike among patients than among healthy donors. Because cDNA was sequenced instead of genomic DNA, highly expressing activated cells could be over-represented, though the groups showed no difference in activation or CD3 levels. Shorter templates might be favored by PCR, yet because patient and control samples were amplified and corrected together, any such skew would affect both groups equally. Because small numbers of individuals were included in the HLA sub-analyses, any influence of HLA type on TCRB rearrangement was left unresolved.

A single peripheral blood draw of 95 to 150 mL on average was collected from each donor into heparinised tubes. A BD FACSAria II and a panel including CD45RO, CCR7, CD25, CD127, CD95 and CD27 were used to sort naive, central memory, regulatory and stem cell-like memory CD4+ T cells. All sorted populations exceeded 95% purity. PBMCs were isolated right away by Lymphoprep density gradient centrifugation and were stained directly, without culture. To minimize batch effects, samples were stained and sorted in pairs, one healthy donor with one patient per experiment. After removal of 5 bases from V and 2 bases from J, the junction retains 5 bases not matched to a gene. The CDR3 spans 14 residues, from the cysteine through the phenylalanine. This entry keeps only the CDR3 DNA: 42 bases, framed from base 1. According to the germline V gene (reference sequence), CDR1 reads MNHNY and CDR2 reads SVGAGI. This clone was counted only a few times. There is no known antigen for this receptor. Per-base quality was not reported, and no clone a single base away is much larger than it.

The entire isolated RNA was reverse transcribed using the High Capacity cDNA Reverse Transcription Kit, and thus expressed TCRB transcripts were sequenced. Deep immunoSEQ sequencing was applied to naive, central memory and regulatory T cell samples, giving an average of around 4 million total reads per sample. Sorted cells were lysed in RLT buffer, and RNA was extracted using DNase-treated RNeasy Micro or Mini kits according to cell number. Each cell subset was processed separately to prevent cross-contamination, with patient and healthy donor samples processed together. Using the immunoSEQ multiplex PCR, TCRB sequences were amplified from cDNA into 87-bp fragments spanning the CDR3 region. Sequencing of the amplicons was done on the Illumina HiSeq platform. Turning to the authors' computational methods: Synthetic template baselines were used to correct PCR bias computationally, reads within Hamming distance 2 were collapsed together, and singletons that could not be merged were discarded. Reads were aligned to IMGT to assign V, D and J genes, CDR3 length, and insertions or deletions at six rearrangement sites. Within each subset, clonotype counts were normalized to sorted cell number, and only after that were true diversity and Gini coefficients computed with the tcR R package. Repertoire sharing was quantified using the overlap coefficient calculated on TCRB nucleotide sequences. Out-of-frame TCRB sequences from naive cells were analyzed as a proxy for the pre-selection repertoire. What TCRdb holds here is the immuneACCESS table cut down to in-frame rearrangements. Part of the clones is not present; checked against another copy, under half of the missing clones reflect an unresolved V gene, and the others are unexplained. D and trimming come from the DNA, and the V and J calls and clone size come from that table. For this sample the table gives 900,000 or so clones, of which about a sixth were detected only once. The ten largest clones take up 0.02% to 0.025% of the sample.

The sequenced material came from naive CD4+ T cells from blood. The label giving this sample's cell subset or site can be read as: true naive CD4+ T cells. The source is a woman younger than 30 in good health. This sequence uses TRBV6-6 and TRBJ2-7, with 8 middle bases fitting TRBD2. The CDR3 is CASSTPGLAYEQYF. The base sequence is TGTGCCAGCAGTACACCGGGACTAGCCTACGAGCAGTACTTC.